This T cell receptor beta chain derives from a study of T cells in Graves' hyperthyroidism and ophthalmopathy. Overall study findings and caveats: In the blood, most expanded thyroid clonotypes above 0.001 appeared as well. The model's output predicted ophthalmopathy at a median of about 6.5 months prior to onset.

This clonotype was observed once. Its antigen is unknown. TCR beta CDR3 regions were amplified from RNA transcripts. During a first-round RT-PCR of the TCR CDR3, the HTBI primer set was used. TCRdb re-called the multiplex PCR reads through MiXCR, storing one row per CDR3 protein. The data hold approximately 500,000 distinct CDR3 sequences, with about 43% observed a single time. The sequenced sample was peripheral blood or thyroid tissue (not recorded which). This receptor was taken from a woman aged 18-29 years with Graves' hyperthyroidism.

The CDR3 is CATSSLRAGFGEQYF. CDR3 DNA: TGTGCCACCAGCAGCCTCAGGGCCGGTTTCGGCGAGCAGTACTTC. J is TRBJ2-7 and V is TRBV15; maybe TRBD1 (5 bases). Germline CDR1 LNHNV, CDR2 YYDKDF (reference sequence). There are 15 residues in the CDR3. V dropped 3 bases and J dropped 6 bases, with 18 bases sitting between them.